A single sample is the source of the 15 T cell receptor beta chains below, sequenced in a study of T cells in Graves' hyperthyroidism and ophthalmopathy. The CDR3 regions of TCR beta were amplified from RNA transcripts. Using the HTBI primer set, a first-round RT-PCR was run on the TCR CDR3. One entry per CDR3 protein, called by TCRdb with MiXCR from the multiplex PCR reads. The sample shows under 650,000 distinct CDR3 sequences, roughly 16% of them seen only once. Sequencing input: blood. The receptors were gathered from a woman aged 25 to 39 with Graves' hyperthyroidism.

The chain recombines TRBV5-6 with TRBJ1-6, with 7 bases lining up with TRBD1. This CDR3 region has 18 residues. V gave up 2 bases and J gave up 2 bases; unmatched junction bases: 10. The germline V gene has CDR1 SGHDT and CDR2 YYEEEE. DNA for the CDR3: TGTGCCAGCAGCTTAGATGAAAGGGGGCAAGCCTATAATTCACCCCTCCACTTT. The encoded protein is CASSLDERGQAYNSPLHF.

This clonotype was counted only a few times. The junction departs from germline at one end; a sequencing error may be responsible. J is TRBJ2-7 and V is TRBV10-3, with TRBD1 as a possible D gene (5 bases). Germline CDR1 ENHRY, CDR2 SYGVKD. CDR3 length: 14 residues. The CDR3 DNA reads TGTGCCATCAGTGAGTCTGGACAAAACTACGGGCAGTACTTC. This translates into CAISESGQNYGQYF.

The CDR3 loop is CASSWTMYQETQYF. The CDR3, as DNA: TGCGCCAGCAGCTGGACTATGTACCAAGAGACCCAGTACTTC. The chain employs TRBV5-1 and TRBJ2-5; D is perhaps TRBD2 (6 bases). CDR3 length equals 14 residues. Germline loops: CDR1 SGHRS, CDR2 YFSETQ. V was trimmed by 3 bases and J by 0 bases, leaving 9 bases between them.

This clonotype was seen only a few times. This chain links TRBV4-1 with TRBJ2-7; 9 nucleotides line up with TRBD1. With 1 base clipped from V and 5 bases from J, the junction kept 9 bases outside the gene matches. Germline CDR1 reads MGHRA; CDR2 reads YSYEKL. This CDR3 is built from 16 residues. The CDR3 here is CASSQGRTGDWDEQYF. DNA of the CDR3: TGCGCCAGCAGCCAAGGCAGGACAGGGGACTGGGACGAGCAGTACTTC.

This clonotype was seen more than once but under ten times. The chain uses TRBV7-8 and TRBJ1-3; the D is unclear. The germline CDR1 and CDR2 sequences are SGHVS and FQNEAQ. CDR3 size: 18 residues. The V end lost 7 bases, the J end lost 3 bases, and 25 bases lay between the germline ends. CDR3 in DNA: TGTGCCAGCATCCCCAACCCCGGGCCAATTTTCGATGGAAACACCATATATTTT. Its translation is CASIPNPGPIFDGNTIYF. The full variable domain, completed using reference TRBV7-8 and TRBJ1-3, is GAGVSQSPRYKVAKRGQDVALRCDPISGHVSLFWYQQALGQGPEFLTYFQNEAQLDKSGLPSDRFFAERPEGSVSTLKIQRTQQEDSAVYLCASIPNPGPIFDGNTIYFGEGSWLTVV.

This clonotype was recorded a few times. V gene TRBV5-1 combines with J gene TRBJ2-5, with TRBD2 as a possible D gene (6 bases). The V and J ends lost 2 bases and 2 bases respectively, with 25 bases between them. The germline gives CDR1 SGHRS, CDR2 YFSETQ. The CDR3 is made up of 19 amino acids. The CDR3 sequence is CASSLMGPAGGGIQETQYF. CDR3 in DNA: TGCGCCAGCAGCTTAATGGGACCCGCCGGTGGCGGGATACAAGAGACCCAGTACTTC.

The J gene is TRBJ1-2, the V gene TRBV3-1; D not certain. V lost 1 base and J 4 bases, leaving 13 bases between the germline ends. Looked up from germline, CDR1 is LGHDT and CDR2 is YNNKEL (reference sequence). The CDR3 is 15 residues long. The CDR3 reads CASSQVNSVAYGYTF. In DNA, the CDR3 is TGTGCCAGCAGCCAAGTGAATTCGGTCGCCTATGGCTACACCTTC.

This clonotype was detected ten times or more. This chain joins TRBV20-1 and TRBJ2-5; 10 bases are a match to TRBD2. There are 13 residues in the CDR3. V was clipped by 6 bases and J by 4 bases; unmatched bases: 5. Germline loops: CDR1 DFQATT, CDR2 SNEGSKA (reference sequence). CDR3 in DNA: TGCAGTGCCGCTCTAGCGGGAGTAGAGACCCAGTACTTC. Residues: CSAALAGVETQYF.

This clonotype was counted ten times or more. The chain has TRBV7-9 and TRBJ2-7, with TRBD1 identical over 8 bases. The CDR3 has 13 residues. V trimming: 5 bases; J trimming: 6 bases; junction bases outside the gene matches: 6. The germline CDR1 and CDR2 sequences are SEHNR and FQNEAQ (reference sequence). The CDR3 loop is CASSLTGVGEQYF. The CDR3 nucleotides read TGTGCCAGCAGCCTGACAGGGGTTGGCGAGCAGTACTTC.

The chain combines TRBV9 with TRBJ1-1, with 10 positions matching TRBD1. Trimming took 2 bases from V and 1 from J; bases not matched to a gene: 2. The germline gives CDR1 SGDLS, CDR2 YYNGEE. The CDR3 totals 15 residues. The chain's CDR3 is CASSVTGGANTEAFF. CDR3 DNA sequence: TGTGCCAGCAGCGTGACAGGGGGCGCGAACACTGAAGCTTTCTTT.

This clonotype showed up many times. The chain joins TRBV27 to TRBJ2-1; D remains unclear. Germline V lookup: CDR1 MNHEY, CDR2 SMNVEV (reference sequence). The germline V and J ends were trimmed by 10 bases and 4 bases, with 11 bases remaining between them. The CDR3 totals 12 residues. This chain's CDR3 is CATSNRYNEQFF. CDR3 coding DNA: TGTGCCACCTCCAATAGATACAATGAGCAGTTCTTC.

Concerning this clonotype: One base away lies a much larger clone, so this may be a sequencing read error. This sequence joins TRBV9 and TRBJ2-1; TRBD2 matches at 11 bases. CDR1 is SGDLS and CDR2 is YYNGEE in the germline V gene. This CDR3 is 15 amino acids long. CDR3 bases: TGTGCCAGCAGCGTAGTACTAGCGGGAGTGAATGAGCAGCTCTTC. It encodes CASSVVLAGVNEQLF.

The V gene is TRBV20-1, the J gene TRBJ2-1, with 10 bases aligning to TRBD2. The length of the CDR3 is 16 residues. Germline CDR1 DFQATT, CDR2 SNEGSKA (reference sequence). Trimming cost V 5 bases and J 4 bases; bases outside gene matches: 11. CDR3 sequence reads: CSALLPSGGLYNEQFF. The CDR3 nucleotides read TGCAGTGCTCTACTCCCTAGCGGGGGCCTTTACAATGAGCAGTTCTTC.

Comments on this clonotype: The CDR3 does not close with the conserved phenylalanine or tryptophan, likely indicating a read error. The V and J genes are TRBV6-4 and TRBJ2-7; tentatively, D is TRBD2 (5 bases). Trimming stripped 2 bases from V and 5 bases from J, with 13 bases between. This CDR3 spans 14 amino acids. Germline loops: CDR1 MRHNA, CDR2 SNTAGT. CDR3 residues: CASSDPSARDEQYS. CDR3 coding DNA: TGTGCCAGCAGTGACCCTTCCGCGAGGGACGAGCAGTACTCC.

This clonotype was counted once. The rearrangement uses TRBV18 and TRBJ2-4; D may be TRBD1 (6 bases). CDR1 and CDR2 from the germline V gene are KGHSH and LQKENI. V was shortened by 4 bases and J by 5 bases, with 15 bases between the two germline ends. This CDR3 is built from 15 residues. The CDR3 DNA reads as TGTGCCAGCTCACTGCTCCAGGGGCCCCAAAACATTCAGTACTTC. It yields the protein CASSLLQGPQNIQYF.